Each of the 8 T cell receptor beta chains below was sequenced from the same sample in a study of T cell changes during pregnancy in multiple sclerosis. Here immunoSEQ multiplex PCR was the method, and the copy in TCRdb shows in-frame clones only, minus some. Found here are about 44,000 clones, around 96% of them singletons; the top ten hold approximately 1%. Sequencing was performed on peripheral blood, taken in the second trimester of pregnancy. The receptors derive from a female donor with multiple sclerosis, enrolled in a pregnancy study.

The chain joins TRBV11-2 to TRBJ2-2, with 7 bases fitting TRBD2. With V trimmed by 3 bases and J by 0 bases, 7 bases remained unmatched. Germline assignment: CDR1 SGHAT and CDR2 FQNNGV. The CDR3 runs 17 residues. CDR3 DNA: TGTGCCAGCAGCTTCCCTCAAGCGGGACCGAACACCGGGGAGCTGTTTTTT. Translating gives CASSFPQAGPNTGELFF.

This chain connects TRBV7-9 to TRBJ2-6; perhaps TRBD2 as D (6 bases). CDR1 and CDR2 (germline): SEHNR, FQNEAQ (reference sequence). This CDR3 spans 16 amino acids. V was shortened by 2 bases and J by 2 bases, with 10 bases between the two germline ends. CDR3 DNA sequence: TGTGCCAGCAGCTTATACGGAGGGGCTGGGGCCAACGTCCTGACTTTC. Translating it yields CASSLYGGAGANVLTF.

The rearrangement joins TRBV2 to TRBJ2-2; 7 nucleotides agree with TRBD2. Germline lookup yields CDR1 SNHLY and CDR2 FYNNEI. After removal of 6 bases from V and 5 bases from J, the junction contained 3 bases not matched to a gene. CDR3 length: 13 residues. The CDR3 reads CASRRLATGELFF. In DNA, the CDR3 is TGTGCCAGCAGGCGACTAGCAACCGGGGAGCTGTTTTTT.

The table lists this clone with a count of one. CDR3 region: CASVKGGLADNEQFF. CDR3 coding DNA: TGTGCCAGCGTCAAAGGGGGACTAGCGGACAATGAGCAGTTCTTC. The chain employs TRBV28 and TRBJ2-1; TRBD2 agrees at 11 bases. The junction had 8 bases not matched to a gene; V was cut back by 8 bases and J by 5 bases. Germline V gene sequence: CDR1 MDHEN, CDR2 SYDVKM. The CDR3 sequence is 15 residues long.

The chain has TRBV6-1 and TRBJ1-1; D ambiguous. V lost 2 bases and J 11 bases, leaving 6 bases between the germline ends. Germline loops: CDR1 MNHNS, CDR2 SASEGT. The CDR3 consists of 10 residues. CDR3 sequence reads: CASSEWRAFF. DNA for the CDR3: TGTGCCAGCAGTGAATGGAGGGCTTTCTTT.

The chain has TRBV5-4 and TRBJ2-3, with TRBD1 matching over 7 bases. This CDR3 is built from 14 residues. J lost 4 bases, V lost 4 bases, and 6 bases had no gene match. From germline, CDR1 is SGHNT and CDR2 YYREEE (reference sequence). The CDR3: CASSNGQAPDTQYF. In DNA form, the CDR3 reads TGTGCCAGCAGCAACGGACAGGCGCCAGATACGCAGTATTTT.

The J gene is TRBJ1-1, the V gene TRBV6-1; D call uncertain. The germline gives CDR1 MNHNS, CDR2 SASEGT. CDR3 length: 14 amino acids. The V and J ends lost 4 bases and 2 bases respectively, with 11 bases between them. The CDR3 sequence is CASSARQLNTEAFF. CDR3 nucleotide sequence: TGTGCCAGCAGTGCTCGGCAACTAAACACTGAAGCTTTCTTT.

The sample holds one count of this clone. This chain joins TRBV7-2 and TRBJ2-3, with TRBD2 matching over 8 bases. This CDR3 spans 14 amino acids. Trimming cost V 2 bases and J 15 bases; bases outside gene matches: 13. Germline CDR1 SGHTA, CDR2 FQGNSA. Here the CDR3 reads CASSLRWAGGPIYF. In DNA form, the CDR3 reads TGTGCCAGCAGCTTAAGATGGGCGGGGGGCCCAATATATTTT.